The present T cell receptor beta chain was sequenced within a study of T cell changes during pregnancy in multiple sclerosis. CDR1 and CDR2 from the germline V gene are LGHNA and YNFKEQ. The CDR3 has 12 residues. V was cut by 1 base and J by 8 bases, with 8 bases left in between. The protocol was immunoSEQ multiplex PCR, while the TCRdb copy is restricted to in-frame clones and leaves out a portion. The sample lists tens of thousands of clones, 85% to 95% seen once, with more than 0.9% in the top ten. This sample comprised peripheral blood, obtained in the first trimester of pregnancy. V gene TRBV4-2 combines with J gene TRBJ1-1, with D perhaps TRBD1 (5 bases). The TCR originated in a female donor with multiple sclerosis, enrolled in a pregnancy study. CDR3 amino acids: CASSQVRAEAFF. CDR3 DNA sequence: TGTGCCAGCAGCCAAGTCAGGGCGGAAGCTTTCTTT.